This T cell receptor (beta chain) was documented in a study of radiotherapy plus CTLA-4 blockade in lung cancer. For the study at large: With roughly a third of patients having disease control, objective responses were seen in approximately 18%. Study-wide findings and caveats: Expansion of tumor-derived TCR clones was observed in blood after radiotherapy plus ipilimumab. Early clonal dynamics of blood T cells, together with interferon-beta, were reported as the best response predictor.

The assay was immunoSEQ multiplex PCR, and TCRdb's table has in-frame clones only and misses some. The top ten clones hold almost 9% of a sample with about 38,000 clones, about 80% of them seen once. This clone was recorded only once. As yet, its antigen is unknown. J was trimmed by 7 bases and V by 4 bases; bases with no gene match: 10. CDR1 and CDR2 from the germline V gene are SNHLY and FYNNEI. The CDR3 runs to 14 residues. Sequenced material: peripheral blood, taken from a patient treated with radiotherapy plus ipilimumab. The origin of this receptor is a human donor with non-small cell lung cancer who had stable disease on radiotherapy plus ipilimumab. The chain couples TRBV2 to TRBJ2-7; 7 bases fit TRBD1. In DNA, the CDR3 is TGTGCCAGCAGTGGGGACAGCCGGACTGGGGAGCAGTACTTC. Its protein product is CASSGDSRTGEQYF.